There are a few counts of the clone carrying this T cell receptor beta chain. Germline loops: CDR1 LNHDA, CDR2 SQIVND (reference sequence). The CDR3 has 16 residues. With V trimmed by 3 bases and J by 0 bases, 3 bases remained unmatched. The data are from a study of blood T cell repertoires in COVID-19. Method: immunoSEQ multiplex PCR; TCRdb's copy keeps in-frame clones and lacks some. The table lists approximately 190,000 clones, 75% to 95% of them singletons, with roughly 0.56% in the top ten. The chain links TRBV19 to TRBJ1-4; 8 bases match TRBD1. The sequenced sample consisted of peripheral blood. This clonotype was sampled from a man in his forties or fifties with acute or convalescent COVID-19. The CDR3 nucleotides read TGTGCCAGTAGTATGGCGGGACAGGCAACTAATGAAAAACTGTTTTTT. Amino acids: CASSMAGQATNEKLFF.